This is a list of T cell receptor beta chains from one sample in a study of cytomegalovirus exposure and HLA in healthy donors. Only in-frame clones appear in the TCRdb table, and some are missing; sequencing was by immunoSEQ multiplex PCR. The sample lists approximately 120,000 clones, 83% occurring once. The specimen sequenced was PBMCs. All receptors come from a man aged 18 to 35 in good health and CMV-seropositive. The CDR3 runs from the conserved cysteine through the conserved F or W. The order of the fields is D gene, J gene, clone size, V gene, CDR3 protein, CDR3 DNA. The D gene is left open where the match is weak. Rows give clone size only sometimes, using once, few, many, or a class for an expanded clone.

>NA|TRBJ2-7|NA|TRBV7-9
CASSRHPDFEQYF
TGTGCCAGCAGCCGCCACCCAGATTTCGAGCAGTACTTC
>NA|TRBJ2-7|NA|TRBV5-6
CASSLPGIYEQYF
TGTGCCAGCAGCTTACCGGGGATCTACGAGCAGTACTTC
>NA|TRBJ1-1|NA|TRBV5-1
CASSFNMNTEAFF
TGCGCCAGCAGCTTTAACATGAACACTGAAGCTTTCTTT
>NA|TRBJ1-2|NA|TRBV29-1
CSVEGVGQELGGYTF
TGCAGCGTTGAAGGGGTGGGGCAGGAGTTAGGGGGCTACACCTTC
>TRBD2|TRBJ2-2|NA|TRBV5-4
CASSLSPGGYTGELFF
TGTGCCAGCAGCTTGTCACCGGGGGGTTACACCGGGGAGCTGTTTTTT
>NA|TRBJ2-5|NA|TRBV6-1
CASSTPTVYQETQYF
TGTGCCAGCAGCACCCCGACTGTGTACCAAGAGACCCAGTACTTC
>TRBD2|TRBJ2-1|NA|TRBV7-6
CASSSQTSGGARNEQFF
TGTGCCAGCAGCTCCCAGACTAGCGGGGGGGCTCGGAATGAGCAGTTCTTC
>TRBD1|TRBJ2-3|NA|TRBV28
CASSSWTGGIDTQYF
TGTGCCAGCAGTTCCTGGACAGGGGGCATAGATACGCAGTATTTT
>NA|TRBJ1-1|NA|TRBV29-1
CSIYGLGRGNTEAFF
TGCAGCATTTACGGTCTGGGGCGGGGGAACACTGAAGCTTTCTTT
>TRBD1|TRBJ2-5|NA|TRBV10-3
CAISESRGLETQYF
TGTGCCATCAGTGAGTCAAGGGGGCTAGAGACCCAGTACTTC
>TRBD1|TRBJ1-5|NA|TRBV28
CASSETGVQPQHF
TGTGCCAGCAGTGAAACAGGGGTACAGCCCCAGCATTTT
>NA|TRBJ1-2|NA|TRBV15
CATSSQRAGANYGYTF
TGTGCCACCAGCAGCCAACGGGCGGGAGCTAACTATGGCTACACCTTC
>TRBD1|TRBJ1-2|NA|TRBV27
CASSKDRDNYGYTF
TGTGCCAGCAGTAAGGACAGGGATAACTATGGCTACACCTTC
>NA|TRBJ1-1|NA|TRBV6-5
CASSYWSTEAFF
TGTGCCAGCAGTTATTGGAGCACTGAAGCTTTCTTT
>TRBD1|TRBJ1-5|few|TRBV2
CASSEDRGQPQHF
TGTGCCAGCAGTGAAGACAGGGGTCAGCCCCAGCATTTT
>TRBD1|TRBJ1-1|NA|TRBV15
CATSREGQVTEAFF
TGTGCCACCAGCAGAGAGGGACAGGTAACTGAAGCTTTCTTT
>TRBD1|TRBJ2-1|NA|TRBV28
CASNPGQGVYNEQFF
TGTGCCAGCAATCCGGGACAGGGAGTCTACAATGAGCAGTTCTTC
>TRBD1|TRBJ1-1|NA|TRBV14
CASSQEHLSVEGWYMGTAEAFF
TGTGCCAGCAGCCAAGAGCATTTATCTGTGGAGGGGTGGTATATGGGGACAGCTGAAGCTTTCTTT
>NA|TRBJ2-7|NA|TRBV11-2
CASSLGLGVSYEQYF
TGTGCCAGCAGCTTAGGTCTAGGCGTCTCCTACGAGCAGTACTTC
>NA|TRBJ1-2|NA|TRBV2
CATRDYYGYTF
TGTGCCACCCGGGACTACTATGGCTACACCTTC
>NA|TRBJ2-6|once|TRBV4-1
CASSQGETASGANVLTF
TGCGCCAGCAGCCAAGGAGAGACAGCCTCTGGGGCCAACGTCCTGACTTTC
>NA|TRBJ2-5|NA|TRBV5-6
CASSLLRGLETQYF
TGTGCCAGCAGCCTTCTTAGAGGGCTAGAGACCCAGTACTTC
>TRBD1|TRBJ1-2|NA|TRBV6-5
CASSYGPTGALYGYTF
TGTGCCAGCAGTTACGGCCCGACAGGGGCACTCTATGGCTACACCTTC
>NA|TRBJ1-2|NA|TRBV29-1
CSVDPGDLPFEGYTF
TGCAGCGTTGATCCAGGGGACCTTCCTTTCGAGGGCTACACCTTC
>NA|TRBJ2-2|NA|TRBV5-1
CASSLVSGVLTGELFF
TGCGCCAGCAGCTTGGTCTCCGGAGTTCTCACCGGGGAGCTGTTTTTT
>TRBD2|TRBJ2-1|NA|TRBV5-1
CASSLGSGGAGSYNEQFF
TGCGCCAGCAGCTTGGGAAGCGGGGGGGCTGGTTCCTACAATGAGCAGTTCTTC
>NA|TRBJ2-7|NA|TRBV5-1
CASSRAGGSYEQYF
TGCGCCAGCAGTCGCGCCGGGGGTTCCTACGAGCAGTACTTC
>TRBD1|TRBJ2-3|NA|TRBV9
CASSVDGQAFTDTQYF
TGTGCCAGCAGCGTAGATGGACAGGCCTTCACAGATACGCAGTATTTT
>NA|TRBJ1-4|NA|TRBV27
CASSPFTGSDEKLFF
TGTGCCAGCAGTCCCTTCACAGGGAGCGATGAAAAACTGTTTTTT
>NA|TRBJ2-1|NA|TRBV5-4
CASSLDSMTYNEQFF
TGTGCCAGCAGCTTAGACAGTATGACCTACAATGAGCAGTTCTTC
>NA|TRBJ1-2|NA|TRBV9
CASSSQEGEGYTF
TGTGCCAGCAGCTCCCAGGAGGGAGAAGGCTACACCTTC
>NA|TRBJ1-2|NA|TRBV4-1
CASSLTPDIPRNYGYTF
TGCGCCAGCAGCCTAACACCGGACATTCCAAGGAACTATGGCTACACCTTC